These T cell receptor beta chains were read from a single sample in a study of cytomegalovirus exposure and HLA in healthy donors. The method was immunoSEQ multiplex PCR; TCRdb's version includes in-frame clones alone and lacks a portion of them. The sample holds fewer than 200,000 clones, about 79% seen once. Specimen: PBMCs. The receptor set was obtained from a woman aged 50 to 65 in good health and CMV-seropositive. The CDR3 runs from the conserved cysteine through the conserved F or W. Fields, in order: CDR3 protein, CDR3 DNA, V gene, CDR3 length, D gene, J gene, clone size. The D gene is left open where the match is weak. Clone size appears in some rows only: once, few, many, or a class for an expanded clone.

CDR3: CATSRGTEGNTIYF
DNA: TGTGCCACCAGCAGAGGGACAGAAGGAAACACCATATATTTT
V: TRBV15
length: 14
D: .
J: TRBJ1-3
size: .

CDR3: CASSQDRRHGYTF
DNA: TGTGCCAGCAGCCAGGACAGGAGGCATGGCTACACCTTC
V: TRBV16
length: 13
D: TRBD1
J: TRBJ1-2
size: .

CDR3: CASSLGGGRLNTEAFF
DNA: TGTGCCAGCAGCTTAGGAGGGGGACGGTTGAACACTGAAGCTTTCTTT
V: TRBV11-2
length: 16
D: .
J: TRBJ1-1
size: .

CDR3: CAAKRRDPPNGYTF
DNA: TGTGCCGCTAAAAGGAGGGACCCGCCTAATGGCTACACCTTC
V: TRBV19
length: 14
D: .
J: TRBJ1-2
size: .

CDR3: CASSIDHVGGTEAFF
DNA: TGTGCCAGTAGTATAGATCACGTGGGGGGCACTGAAGCTTTCTTT
V: TRBV19
length: 15
D: .
J: TRBJ1-1
size: once

CDR3: CASSLTSQTSGKPQQFF
DNA: TGTGCCAGCAGCTTAACCAGTCAGACTAGCGGGAAGCCCCAGCAGTTCTTC
V: TRBV7-3
length: 17
D: TRBD2
J: TRBJ2-1
size: .

CDR3: CASSRDGQNTEAFF
DNA: TGTGCCAGCAGCCGCGACGGACAGAACACTGAAGCTTTCTTT
V: TRBV6-5
length: 14
D: .
J: TRBJ1-1
size: .

CDR3: CATYEDNAPNQPQHF
DNA: TGTGCCACCTACGAGGACAACGCTCCCAATCAGCCCCAGCATTTT
V: TRBV19
length: 15
D: .
J: TRBJ1-5
size: .

CDR3: CASSYDGSANYGYTF
DNA: TGTGCCAGCAGTTACGATGGCTCCGCTAACTATGGCTACACCTTC
V: TRBV6-5
length: 15
D: .
J: TRBJ1-2
size: .

CDR3: CASSLGTASSYEQYF
DNA: TGTGCCAGCAGCTTAGGGACAGCTAGCTCCTACGAGCAGTACTTC
V: TRBV11-2
length: 15
D: .
J: TRBJ2-7
size: .

CDR3: CASSPPQGRETQYF
DNA: TGTGCCAGCTCACCACCACAGGGGAGGGAGACCCAGTACTTC
V: TRBV18
length: 14
D: .
J: TRBJ2-5
size: once

CDR3: CASSPPGGGEQPQHF
DNA: TGTGCCAGCTCACCACCGGGAGGGGGGGAACAGCCCCAGCATTTT
V: TRBV18
length: 15
D: .
J: TRBJ1-5
size: few

CDR3: CASTPNTREQPQHF
DNA: TGTGCCAGTACTCCAAATACCCGGGAGCAGCCCCAGCATTTT
V: TRBV19
length: 14
D: .
J: TRBJ1-5
size: .

CDR3: CATSRGQVTDTQYF
DNA: TGTGCCACCAGCAGGGGACAGGTCACAGATACGCAGTATTTT
V: TRBV15
length: 14
D: TRBD1
J: TRBJ2-3
size: few

CDR3: CASSDPDRARYEQYF
DNA: TGTGCCAGCAGTGACCCGGACAGGGCCAGATACGAGCAGTACTTC
V: TRBV6-1
length: 15
D: TRBD1
J: TRBJ2-7
size: few

CDR3: CASRSGTGRNQPQHF
DNA: TGTGCCAGTAGATCAGGGACAGGGAGGAATCAGCCCCAGCATTTT
V: TRBV19
length: 15
D: TRBD1
J: TRBJ1-5
size: .